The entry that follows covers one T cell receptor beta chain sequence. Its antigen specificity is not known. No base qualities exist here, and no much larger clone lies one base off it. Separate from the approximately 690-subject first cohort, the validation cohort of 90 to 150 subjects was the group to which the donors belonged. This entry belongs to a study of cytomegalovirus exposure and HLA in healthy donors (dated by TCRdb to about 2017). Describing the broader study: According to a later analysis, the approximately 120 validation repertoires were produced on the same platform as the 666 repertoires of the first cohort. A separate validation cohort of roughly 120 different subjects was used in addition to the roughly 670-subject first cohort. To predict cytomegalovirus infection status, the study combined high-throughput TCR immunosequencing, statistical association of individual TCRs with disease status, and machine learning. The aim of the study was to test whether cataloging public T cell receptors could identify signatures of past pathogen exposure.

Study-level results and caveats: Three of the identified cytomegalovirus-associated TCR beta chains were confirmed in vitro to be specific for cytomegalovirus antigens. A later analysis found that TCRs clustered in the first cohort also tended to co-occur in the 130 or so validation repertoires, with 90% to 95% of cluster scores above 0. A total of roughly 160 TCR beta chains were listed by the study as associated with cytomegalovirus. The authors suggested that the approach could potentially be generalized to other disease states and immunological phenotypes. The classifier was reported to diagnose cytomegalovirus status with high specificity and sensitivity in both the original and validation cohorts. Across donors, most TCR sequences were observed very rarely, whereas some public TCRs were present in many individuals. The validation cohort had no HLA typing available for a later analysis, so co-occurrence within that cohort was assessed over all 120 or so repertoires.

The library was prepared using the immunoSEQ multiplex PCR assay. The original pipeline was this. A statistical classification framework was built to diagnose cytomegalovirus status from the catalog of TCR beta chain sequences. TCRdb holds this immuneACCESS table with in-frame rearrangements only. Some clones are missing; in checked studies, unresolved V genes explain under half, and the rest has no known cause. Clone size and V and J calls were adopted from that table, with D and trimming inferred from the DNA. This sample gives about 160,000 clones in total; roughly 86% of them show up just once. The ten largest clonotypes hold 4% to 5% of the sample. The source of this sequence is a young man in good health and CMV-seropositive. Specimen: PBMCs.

CDR3 protein: CASSRTGSYEQYF. Read as DNA, the sequence is TGTGCCAGCAGCCGGACAGGGTCCTACGAGCAGTACTTC. The receptor chain draws on TRBV28 and TRBJ2-7, with 8 bases aligning to TRBD1. CDR1 and CDR2 are drawn from the germline V gene: MDHEN, SYDVKM. The CDR3 runs 13 amino acids, cysteine and phenylalanine included. The only DNA kept is the CDR3, 39 bases in frame from the first base. V ends up 6 bases short and J 1 base short, with an unmatched junction base count of 2.